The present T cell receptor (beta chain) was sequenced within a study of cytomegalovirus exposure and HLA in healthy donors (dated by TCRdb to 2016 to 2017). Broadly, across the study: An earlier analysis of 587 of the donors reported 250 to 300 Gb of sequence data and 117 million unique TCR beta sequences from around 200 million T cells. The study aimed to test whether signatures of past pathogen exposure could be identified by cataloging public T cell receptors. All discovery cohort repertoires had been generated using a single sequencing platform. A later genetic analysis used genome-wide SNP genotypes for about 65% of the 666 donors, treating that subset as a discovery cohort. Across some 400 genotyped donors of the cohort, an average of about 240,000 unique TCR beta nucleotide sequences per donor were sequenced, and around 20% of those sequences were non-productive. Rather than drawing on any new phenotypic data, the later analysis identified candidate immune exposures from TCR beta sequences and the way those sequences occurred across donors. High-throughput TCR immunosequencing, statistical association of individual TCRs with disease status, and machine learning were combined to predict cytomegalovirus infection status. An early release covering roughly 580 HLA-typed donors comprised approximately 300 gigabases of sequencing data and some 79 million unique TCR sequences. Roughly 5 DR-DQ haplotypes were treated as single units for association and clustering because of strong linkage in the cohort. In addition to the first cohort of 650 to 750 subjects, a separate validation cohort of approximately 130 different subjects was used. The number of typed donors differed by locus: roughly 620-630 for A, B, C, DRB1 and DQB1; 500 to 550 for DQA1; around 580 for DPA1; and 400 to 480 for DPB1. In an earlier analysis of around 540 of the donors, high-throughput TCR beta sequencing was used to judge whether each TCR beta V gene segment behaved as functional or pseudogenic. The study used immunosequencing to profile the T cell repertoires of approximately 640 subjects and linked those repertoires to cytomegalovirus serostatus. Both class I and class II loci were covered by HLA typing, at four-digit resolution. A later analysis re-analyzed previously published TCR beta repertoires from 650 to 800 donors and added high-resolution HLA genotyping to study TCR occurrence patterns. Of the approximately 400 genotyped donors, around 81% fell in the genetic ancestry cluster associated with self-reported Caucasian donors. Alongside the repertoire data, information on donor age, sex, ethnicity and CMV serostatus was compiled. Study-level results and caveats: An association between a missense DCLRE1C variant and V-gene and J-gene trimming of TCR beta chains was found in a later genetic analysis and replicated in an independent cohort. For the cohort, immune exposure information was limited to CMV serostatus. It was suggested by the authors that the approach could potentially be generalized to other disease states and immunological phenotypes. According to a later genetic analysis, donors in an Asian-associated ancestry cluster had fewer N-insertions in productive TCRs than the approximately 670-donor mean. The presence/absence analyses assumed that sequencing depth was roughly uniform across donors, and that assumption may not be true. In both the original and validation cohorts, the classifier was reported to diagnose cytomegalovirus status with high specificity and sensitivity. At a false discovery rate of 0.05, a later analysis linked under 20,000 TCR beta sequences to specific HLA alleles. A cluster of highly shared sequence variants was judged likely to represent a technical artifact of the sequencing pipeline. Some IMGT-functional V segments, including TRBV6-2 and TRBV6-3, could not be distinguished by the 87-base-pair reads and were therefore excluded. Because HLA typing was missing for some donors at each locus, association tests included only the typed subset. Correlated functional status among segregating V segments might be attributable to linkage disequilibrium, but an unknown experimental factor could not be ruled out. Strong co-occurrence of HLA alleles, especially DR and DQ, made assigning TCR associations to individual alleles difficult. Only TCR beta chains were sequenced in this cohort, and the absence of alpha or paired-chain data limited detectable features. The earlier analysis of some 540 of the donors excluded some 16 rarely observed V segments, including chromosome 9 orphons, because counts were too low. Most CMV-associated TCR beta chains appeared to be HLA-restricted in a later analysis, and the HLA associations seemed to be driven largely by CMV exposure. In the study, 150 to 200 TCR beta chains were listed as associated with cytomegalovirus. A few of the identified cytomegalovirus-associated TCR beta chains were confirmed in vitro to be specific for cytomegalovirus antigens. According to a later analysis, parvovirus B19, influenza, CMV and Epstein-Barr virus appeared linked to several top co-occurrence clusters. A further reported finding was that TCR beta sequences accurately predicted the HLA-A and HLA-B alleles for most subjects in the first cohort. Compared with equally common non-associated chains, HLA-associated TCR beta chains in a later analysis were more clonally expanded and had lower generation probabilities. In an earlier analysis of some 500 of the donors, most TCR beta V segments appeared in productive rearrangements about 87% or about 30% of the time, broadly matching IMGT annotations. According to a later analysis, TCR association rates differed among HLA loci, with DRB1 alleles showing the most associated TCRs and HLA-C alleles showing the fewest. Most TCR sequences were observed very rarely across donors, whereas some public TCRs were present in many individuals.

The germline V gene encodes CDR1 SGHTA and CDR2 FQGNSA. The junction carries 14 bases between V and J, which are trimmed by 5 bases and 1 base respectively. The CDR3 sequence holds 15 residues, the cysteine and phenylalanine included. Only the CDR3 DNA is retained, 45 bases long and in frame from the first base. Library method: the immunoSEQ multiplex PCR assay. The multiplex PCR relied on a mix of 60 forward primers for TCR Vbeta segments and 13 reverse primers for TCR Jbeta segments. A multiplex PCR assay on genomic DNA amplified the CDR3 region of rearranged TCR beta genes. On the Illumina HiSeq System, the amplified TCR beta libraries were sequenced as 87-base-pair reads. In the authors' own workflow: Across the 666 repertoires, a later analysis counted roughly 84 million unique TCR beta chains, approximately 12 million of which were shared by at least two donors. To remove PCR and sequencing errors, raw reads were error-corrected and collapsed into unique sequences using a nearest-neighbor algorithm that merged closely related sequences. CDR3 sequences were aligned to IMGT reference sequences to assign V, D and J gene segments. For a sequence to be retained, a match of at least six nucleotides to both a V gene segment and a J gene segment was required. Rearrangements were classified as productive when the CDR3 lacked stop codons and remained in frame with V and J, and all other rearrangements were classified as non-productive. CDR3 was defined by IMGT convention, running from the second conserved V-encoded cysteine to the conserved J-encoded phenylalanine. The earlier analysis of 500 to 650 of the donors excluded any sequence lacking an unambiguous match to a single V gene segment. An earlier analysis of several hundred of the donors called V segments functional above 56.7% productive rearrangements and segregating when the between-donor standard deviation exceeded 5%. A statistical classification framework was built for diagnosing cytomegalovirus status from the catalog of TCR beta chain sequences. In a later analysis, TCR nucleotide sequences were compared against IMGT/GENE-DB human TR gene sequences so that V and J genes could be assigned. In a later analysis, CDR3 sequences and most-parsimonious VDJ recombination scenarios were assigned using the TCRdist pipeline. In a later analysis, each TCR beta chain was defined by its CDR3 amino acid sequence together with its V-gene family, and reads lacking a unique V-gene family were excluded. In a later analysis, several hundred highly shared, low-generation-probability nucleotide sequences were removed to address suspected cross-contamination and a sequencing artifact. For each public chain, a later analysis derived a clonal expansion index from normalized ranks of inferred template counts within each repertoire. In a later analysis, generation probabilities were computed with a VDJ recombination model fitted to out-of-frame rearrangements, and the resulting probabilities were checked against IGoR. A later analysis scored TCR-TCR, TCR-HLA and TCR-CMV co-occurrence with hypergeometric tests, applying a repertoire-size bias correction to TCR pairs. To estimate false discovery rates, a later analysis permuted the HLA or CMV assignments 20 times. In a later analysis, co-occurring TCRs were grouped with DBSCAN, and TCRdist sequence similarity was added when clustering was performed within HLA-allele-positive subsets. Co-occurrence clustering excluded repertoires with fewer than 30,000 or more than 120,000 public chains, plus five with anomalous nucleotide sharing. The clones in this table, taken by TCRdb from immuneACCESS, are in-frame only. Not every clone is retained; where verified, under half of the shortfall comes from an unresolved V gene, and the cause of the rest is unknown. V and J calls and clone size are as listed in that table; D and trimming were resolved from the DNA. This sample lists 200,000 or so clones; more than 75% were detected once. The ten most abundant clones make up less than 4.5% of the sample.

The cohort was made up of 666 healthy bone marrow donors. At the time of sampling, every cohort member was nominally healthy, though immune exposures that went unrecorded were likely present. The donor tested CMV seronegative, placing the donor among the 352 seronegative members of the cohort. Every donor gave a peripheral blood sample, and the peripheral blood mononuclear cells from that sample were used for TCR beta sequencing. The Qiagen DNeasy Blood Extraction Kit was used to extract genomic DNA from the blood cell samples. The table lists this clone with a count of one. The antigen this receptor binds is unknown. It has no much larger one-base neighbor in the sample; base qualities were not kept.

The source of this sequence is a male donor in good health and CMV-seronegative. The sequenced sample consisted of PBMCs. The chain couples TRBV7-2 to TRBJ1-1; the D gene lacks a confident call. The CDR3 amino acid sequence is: CASSPYFTANTEAFF. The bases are TGTGCCAGCAGCCCCTACTTTACAGCGAACACTGAAGCTTTCTTT.